These 26 T cell receptor beta chains originate from one sample sequenced in a study of blood T cell repertoires in COVID-19. Profiled with immunoSEQ multiplex PCR; TCRdb holds only in-frame clones, not every one. The sample records approximately 260,000 clones, approximately 84% being singletons. Sequences were obtained from PBMCs or T cells enriched from blood (not recorded which). All receptors derive from a woman between 50 and 59 years old who had been exposed to COVID-19.

The chain joins TRBV3-1 (or the pseudogene TRBV3-2) to TRBJ1-2; possibly TRBD1 for D (6 bases). V dropped 4 bases and J dropped 9 bases, with 21 bases sitting between them. Germline V gene data show CDR1 as LGHDT and CDR2 as YNNKEL (reference sequence). The CDR3 has 15 amino acids. In DNA, the CDR3 is TGTGCCAGCAGCCCCACTTCCGTCACGGGGGGCAGCTACACCTTC. Its protein is CASSPTSVTGGSYTF.

The CDR3 reads CASFQSPGKETQYF. Here the CDR3 DNA reads TGCGCCAGCTTCCAATCGCCAGGGAAAGAGACCCAGTACTTC. The V gene is TRBV5-1, the J gene TRBJ2-5, with D possibly matching TRBD1 (5 bases). V was clipped by 7 bases and J by 3 bases, with 16 bases between them. Germline loops: CDR1 SGHRS, CDR2 YFSETQ. The CDR3 contains 14 residues.

The J gene is TRBJ1-5, the V gene TRBV19; 10 nucleotides agree with TRBD1. The germline gives CDR1 LNHDA, CDR2 SQIVND (reference sequence). CDR3 length: 18 amino acids. Germline trimming cut 7 bases from V and 2 bases from J; bases unmatched to any gene: 14. In DNA form, the CDR3 reads TGTGCCAGTACCTACCGGGACAGGGGAGGTCTAGGCAATCAGCCCCAGCATTTT. Translating gives CASTYRDRGGLGNQPQHF.

The V call is TRBV5-1, the J call TRBJ1-4, with 11 bases lining up with TRBD1. The V gene end was trimmed by 6 bases and the J gene end by 8 bases; junction bases not matched to a gene: 6. CDR1 is SGHRS, CDR2 YFSETQ, per germline. The CDR3 totals 14 residues. CDR3 loop: CASKRGQGGEKLFF. The DNA for the CDR3 is TGCGCCAGCAAAAGGGGACAGGGGGGCGAAAAACTGTTTTTT.

This clone was seen only once. CDR3 nucleotides: TGTGCCAGCAGCTCTCCAGGGGGCGCGGGAGCTTTCTTT. It specifies CASSSPGGAGAFF. The chain uses TRBV7-9 and TRBJ1-1; 8 nucleotides line up with TRBD1. The CDR3 has 13 amino acids. J gave up 10 bases and V 4 bases, and 8 bases lay outside the gene matches. Germline V lookup: CDR1 SEHNR, CDR2 FQNEAQ (reference sequence).

This chain joins TRBV5-1 and TRBJ1-1; possible D gene TRBD1, 6 bases. CDR1 is SGHRS and CDR2 is YFSETQ in the germline V gene. V lost 4 bases and J 2 bases, leaving 15 bases between the germline ends. CDR3 size: 15 residues. CDR3 loop: CASSAGTFANTEAFF. The CDR3, as DNA: TGCGCCAGCAGCGCCGGGACATTCGCCAACACTGAAGCTTTCTTT.

The rearrangement uses TRBV2 and TRBJ1-2; 9 nucleotides match TRBD1. Trimming removed 3 bases from V and 13 bases from J; junction bases left unmatched: 12. The CDR3 contains 14 residues. The germline CDR1 and CDR2 sequences are SNHLY and FYNNEI. CDR3 amino acids: CASSDWDRVRAATF. DNA of the CDR3: TGTGCCAGCAGTGATTGGGACAGGGTCCGCGCAGCCACCTTC.

The rearrangement uses TRBV6-5 and TRBJ2-3; tentatively, D is TRBD1 (5 bases). V lost 6 bases and J 6 bases, leaving 7 bases between the germline ends. The CDR3 sequence is 11 residues long. CDR1 MNHEY and CDR2 SVGAGI come from the germline V gene. The CDR3 spells CASRRQDTQYF. In DNA, the CDR3 is TGTGCCAGCAGGCGACAGGATACGCAGTATTTT.

The rearrangement links TRBV5-4 to TRBJ1-2; 8 bases are shared with TRBD1. The CDR3 totals 18 residues. Germline V gives CDR1 SGHNT, CDR2 YYREEE (reference sequence). J gave up 0 bases and V 5 bases, and 15 bases lay outside the gene matches. The CDR3 DNA reads as TGTGCCAGCAGGGCCGGGACAGGTGGATTGGGAGCTAACTATGGCTACACCTTC. This codes for CASRAGTGGLGANYGYTF.

The chain links TRBV4-1 to TRBJ2-3; TRBD1 might be the D (5 bases). V was shortened by 3 bases and J by 7 bases, with 8 bases between the two germline ends. This CDR3 contains 12 residues. From germline, CDR1 is MGHRA and CDR2 YSYEKL. The CDR3 DNA follows: TGCGCCAGCAGCCAGAAGGGGAATACGCAGTATTTT. Protein: CASSQKGNTQYF.

Comment on this clone: This same CDR3 is encoded by further DNA sequences in the sample. DNA of the CDR3: TGTGCCAGCTCATCCAGGGGGCGGACTGAAGCTTTCTTT. Its translation is CASSSRGRTEAFF. The gene calls are TRBV28 and TRBJ1-1; 8 bases are shared with TRBD1. In germline, CDR1 is MDHEN, CDR2 SYDVKM. With V trimmed by 8 bases and J by 5 bases, 7 bases remained unmatched. This CDR3 has 13 amino acids.

Remarks on this clone: The junction and the germline gene differ at one end; a read error may be behind it. The rearrangement joins TRBV5-1 to TRBJ1-1, with a tentative D call TRBD1 (6 bases). There are 13 residues in the CDR3. CDR1 and CDR2 from the germline V gene are SGHRS and YFSETQ. The CDR3 loop reads CASNLGGGEGAFF. In DNA form, the CDR3 reads TGCGCCAGCAACTTGGGAGGGGGAGAGGGAGCTTTCTTT.

The gene calls are TRBV10-3 and TRBJ2-7; possibly TRBD2 for D (5 bases). V was cut by 6 bases and J by 2 bases, with 11 bases left in between. Germline V gene sequence: CDR1 ENHRY, CDR2 SYGVKD. This CDR3 has 13 residues. The CDR3 bases are TGTGCCATCAGGGCCCGGGATGCCTACGAGCAGTACTTC. Encoded protein: CAIRARDAYEQYF.

The CDR3 nucleotides read TGTGCCAGCAGCCAAGGCCTAGCGGGGGGACGAGATACGCAGTATTTT. The encoded protein is CASSQGLAGGRDTQYF. The V gene is TRBV4-2, the J gene TRBJ2-3; 11 nucleotides align to TRBD2. Losses at the gene ends were 1 base for V and 5 bases for J; bases not matched to a gene: 5. The CDR3 spans 16 residues. Per the germline V gene, CDR1 is LGHNA and CDR2 is YNFKEQ.

This clone was recorded a few times. The chain is built from TRBV5-4 and TRBJ2-7; 12 bases agree with TRBD2. J was trimmed by 5 bases and V by 6 bases; bases with no gene match: 12. CDR3 size: 16 residues. The germline V gene has CDR1 SGHNT and CDR2 YYREEE (reference sequence). CDR3 DNA: TGTGCCAGCACCCGGTGGGCTAGCGGGGGGGTGAACGAGCAGTACTTC. Residues: CASTRWASGGVNEQYF.

The rearrangement links TRBV19 to TRBJ1-2; the match to TRBD1 covers 7 bases. Germline trimming cut 5 bases from V and 7 bases from J; bases unmatched to any gene: 13. Germline loops: CDR1 LNHDA, CDR2 SQIVND (reference sequence). The CDR3 runs to 15 residues. CDR3 bases: TGTGCCAGTAGTCCTCATCGACAGGGACTAGGTGGCTACACCTTC. Translating gives CASSPHRQGLGGYTF.

The chain links TRBV19 to TRBJ1-2; 7 bases match TRBD1. Germline V gene data show CDR1 as LNHDA and CDR2 as SQIVND (reference sequence). The CDR3 is 14 amino acids. J lost 4 bases, V lost 1 base, and 3 bases had no gene match. CDR3 amino acids: CASSIVGTVYGYTF. Here the CDR3 DNA reads TGTGCCAGTAGTATAGTGGGGACAGTCTATGGCTACACCTTC.

This clone was counted between two and nine times. J is TRBJ1-2 and V is TRBV19; TRBD1 matches at 9 bases. The CDR3 spans 11 residues. V lost 10 bases, J lost 4 bases, and 1 base stayed unmatched. Germline CDR1 LNHDA, CDR2 SQIVND (reference sequence). CDR3 sequence: CATGQGYGYTF. The CDR3, as DNA: TGTGCCACGGGACAGGGCTATGGCTACACCTTC.

The J gene is TRBJ2-7, the V gene TRBV6-5, with 9 positions matching TRBD1. V shed 7 bases, J shed 3 bases, and the junction held 7 bases outside the gene matches. From germline, CDR1 is MNHEY and CDR2 SVGAGI. The CDR3 is 14 residues long. The CDR3 spells CASTTLGQGYEQYF. The DNA for the CDR3 is TGTGCCAGCACCACCTTGGGACAGGGCTACGAGCAGTACTTC.

This chain links TRBV4-3 with TRBJ2-3, with 9 bases matching TRBD2. Looked up from germline, CDR1 is LGHNA and CDR2 is YSLEER. The CDR3 runs to 15 residues. The V gene end was trimmed by 5 bases and the J gene end by 4 bases; junction bases not matched to a gene: 7. The CDR3 region has the DNA TGCGCCAGCAGCGAAACCCTAGCGGGGCCAGATACGCAGTATTTT. It yields the protein CASSETLAGPDTQYF.

The chain carries TRBV6-5 and TRBJ2-1; maybe TRBD2 (5 bases). Trimming cost V 8 bases and J 4 bases, with 18 bases left between them. CDR3 size: 15 residues. Germline V gene data show CDR1 as MNHEY and CDR2 as SVGAGI. The CDR3 is CASRRTQTSYNEQFF. CDR3 in DNA: TGTGCCAGCCGGAGGACCCAGACATCTTACAATGAGCAGTTCTTC.

The V call is TRBV28, the J call TRBJ1-2; D remains unclear. V gave up 3 bases and J gave up 4 bases, with 9 bases separating them. CDR1 is MDHEN and CDR2 is SYDVKM in the germline V gene. This CDR3 region has 13 residues. CDR3 sequence: CASSFGPSYGYTF. For the CDR3, the DNA is TGTGCCAGCAGTTTTGGGCCGAGCTATGGCTACACCTTC.

The rearrangement links TRBV2 to TRBJ1-1; D possibly corresponds to TRBD1 (6 bases). V lost 7 bases and J 0 bases, leaving 15 bases between the germline ends. The germline V gene encodes CDR1 SNHLY and CDR2 FYNNEI. The CDR3 spans 15 residues. The CDR3 coding sequence is TGTGCCAGCACCCCTCCGGACAGAATGAACACTGAAGCTTTCTTT. Its translation is CASTPPDRMNTEAFF. The full variable domain, completed using reference TRBV2 and TRBJ1-1, is EPEVTQTPSHQVTQMGQEVILRCVPISNHLYFYWYRQILGQKVEFLVSFYNNEISEKSEIFDDQFSVERPDGSNFTLKIRSTKLEDSAMYFCASTPPDRMNTEAFFGQGTRLTVV.

The rearrangement links TRBV15 to TRBJ1-2; TRBD1 aligns across 8 bases. Looked up from germline, CDR1 is LNHNV and CDR2 is YYDKDF (reference sequence). Trimming cost V 0 bases and J 5 bases; bases outside gene matches: 11. The CDR3 extends over 17 amino acids. The CDR3 nucleotides are TGTGCCACCAGCAGAGACCCTAGGACAGGGACCATATATGGCTACACCTTC. This encodes CATSRDPRTGTIYGYTF.

The V gene is TRBV15, the J gene TRBJ1-1; 11 nucleotides align to TRBD1. The CDR3 runs to 16 residues. CDR1 and CDR2 (germline): LNHNV, YYDKDF (reference sequence). The ends lost 2 bases at V and 3 bases at J; junction bases unmatched: 5. Here the CDR3 reads CATSRPGTGGDTEAFF. For the CDR3, the DNA is TGTGCCACCAGCAGACCCGGGACAGGGGGAGACACTGAAGCTTTCTTT.

The J gene is TRBJ2-1, the V gene TRBV12-3 or TRBV12-4, with 7 positions matching TRBD1. With 6 bases clipped from V and 7 bases from J, the junction kept 3 bases outside the gene matches. CDR3 length: 12 amino acids. CDR3: CASRRQGNEQFF. The CDR3 nucleotides read TGTGCCAGCAGACGACAGGGAAATGAGCAGTTCTTC.